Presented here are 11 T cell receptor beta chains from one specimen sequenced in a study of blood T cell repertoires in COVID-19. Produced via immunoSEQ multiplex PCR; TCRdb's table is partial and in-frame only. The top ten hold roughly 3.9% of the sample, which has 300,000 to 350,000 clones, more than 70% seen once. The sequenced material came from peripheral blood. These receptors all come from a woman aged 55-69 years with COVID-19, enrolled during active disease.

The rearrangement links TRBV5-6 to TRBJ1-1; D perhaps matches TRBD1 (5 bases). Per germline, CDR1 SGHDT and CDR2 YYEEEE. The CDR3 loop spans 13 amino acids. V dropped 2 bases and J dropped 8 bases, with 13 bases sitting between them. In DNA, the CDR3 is TGTGCCAGCAGCTTCTACAGGAGCCGCGAAGCTTTCTTT. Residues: CASSFYRSREAFF. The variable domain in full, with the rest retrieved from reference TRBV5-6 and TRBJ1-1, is DAGVTQSPTHLIKTRGQQVTLRCSPKSGHDTVSWYQQALGQGPQFIFQYYEEEERQRGNFPDRFSGHQFPNYSSELNVNALLLGDSALYLCASSFYRSREAFFGQGTRLTVV.

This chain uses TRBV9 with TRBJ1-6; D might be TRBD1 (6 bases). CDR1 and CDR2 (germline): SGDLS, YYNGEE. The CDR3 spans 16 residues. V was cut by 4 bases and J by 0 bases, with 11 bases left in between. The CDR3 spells CASSPQGSSYNSPLHF. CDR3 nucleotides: TGTGCCAGCAGCCCCCAGGGGAGCTCCTATAATTCACCCCTCCACTTT.

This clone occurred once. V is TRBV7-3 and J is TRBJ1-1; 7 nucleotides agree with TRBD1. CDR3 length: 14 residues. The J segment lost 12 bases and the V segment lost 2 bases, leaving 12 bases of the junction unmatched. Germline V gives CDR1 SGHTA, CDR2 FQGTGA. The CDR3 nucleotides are TGTGCCAGCAGCTTATCCCCGGGACAGTTCGCGTCTTTCTTT. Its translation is CASSLSPGQFASFF.

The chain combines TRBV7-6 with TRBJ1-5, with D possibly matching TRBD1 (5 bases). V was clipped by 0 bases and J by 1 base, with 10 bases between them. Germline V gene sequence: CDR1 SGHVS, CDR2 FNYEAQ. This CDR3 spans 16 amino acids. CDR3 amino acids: CASSLARGESNQPQHF. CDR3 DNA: TGTGCCAGCAGCTTAGCGCGGGGGGAGAGCAATCAGCCCCAGCATTTT.

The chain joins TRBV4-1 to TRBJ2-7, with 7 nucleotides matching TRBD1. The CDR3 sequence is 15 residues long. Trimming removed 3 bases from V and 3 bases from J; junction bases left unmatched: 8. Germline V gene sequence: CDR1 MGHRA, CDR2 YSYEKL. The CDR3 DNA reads TGCGCCAGCAGCCAGACAGGGACAGCCGGCTACGAGCAGTACTTC. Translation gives CASSQTGTAGYEQYF.

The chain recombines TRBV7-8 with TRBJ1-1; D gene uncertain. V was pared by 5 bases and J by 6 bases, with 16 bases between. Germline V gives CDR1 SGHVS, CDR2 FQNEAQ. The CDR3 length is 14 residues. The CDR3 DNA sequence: TGTGCCAGCAGCACCAACCCTAACTCCGCTGAAGCTTTCTTT. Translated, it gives CASSTNPNSAEAFF.

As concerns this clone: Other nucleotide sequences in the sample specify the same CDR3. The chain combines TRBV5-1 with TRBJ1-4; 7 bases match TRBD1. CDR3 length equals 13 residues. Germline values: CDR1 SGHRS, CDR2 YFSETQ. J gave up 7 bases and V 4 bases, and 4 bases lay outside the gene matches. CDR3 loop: CASSPTGREKLFF. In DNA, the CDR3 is TGCGCCAGCAGCCCGACAGGGCGTGAAAAACTGTTTTTT.

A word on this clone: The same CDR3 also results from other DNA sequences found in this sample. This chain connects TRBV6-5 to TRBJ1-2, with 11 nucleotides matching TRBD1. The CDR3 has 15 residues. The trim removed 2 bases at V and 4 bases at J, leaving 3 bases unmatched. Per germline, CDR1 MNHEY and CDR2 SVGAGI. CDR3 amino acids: CASSYLGQGGYGYTF. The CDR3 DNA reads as TGTGCCAGCAGTTACCTGGGACAGGGGGGCTATGGCTACACCTTC.

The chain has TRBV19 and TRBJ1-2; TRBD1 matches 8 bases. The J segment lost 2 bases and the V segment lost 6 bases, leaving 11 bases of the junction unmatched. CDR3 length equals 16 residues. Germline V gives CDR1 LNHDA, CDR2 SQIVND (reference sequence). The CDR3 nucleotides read TGTGCCAGTAGCATAACGTCGGGACAGGTGAACTATGGCTACACCTTC. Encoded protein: CASSITSGQVNYGYTF.

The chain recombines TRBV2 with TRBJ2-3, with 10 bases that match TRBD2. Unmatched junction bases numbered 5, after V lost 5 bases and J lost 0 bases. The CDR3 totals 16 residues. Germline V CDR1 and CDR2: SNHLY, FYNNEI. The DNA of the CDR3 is TGTGCCAGCAGTCCGGGACTAGCGATGAGCACAGATACGCAGTATTTT. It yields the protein CASSPGLAMSTDTQYF.

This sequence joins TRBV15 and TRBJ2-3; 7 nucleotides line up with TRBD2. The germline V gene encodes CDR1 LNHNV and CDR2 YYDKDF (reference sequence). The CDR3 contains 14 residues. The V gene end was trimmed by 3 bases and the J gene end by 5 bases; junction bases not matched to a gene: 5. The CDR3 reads CATSSLGGGDTQYF. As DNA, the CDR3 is TGTGCCACCAGCAGCCTTGGGGGGGGAGATACGCAGTATTTT.